The 27 T cell receptor beta chains below come from one sample, sequenced in a study of blood T cell repertoires in COVID-19. The table came from immunoSEQ multiplex PCR; TCRdb's copy has only in-frame clones and leaves some out. The sample holds 87,000 or so clones, under 85% seen once. Input material: peripheral blood. The receptors stem from a woman over 75 with COVID-19, enrolled during active disease.

This chain uses TRBV28 with TRBJ2-5; 7 nucleotides align to TRBD1. The length of the CDR3 is 15 residues. The germline gives CDR1 MDHEN, CDR2 SYDVKM. The V segment lost 6 bases and the J segment 5 bases; nucleotides outside the gene matches: 12. CDR3 DNA sequence: TGTGCCAGCAGCAGAGGGACAGATGATCCGGAGACCCAGTACTTC. It encodes CASSRGTDDPETQYF.

This chain links TRBV5-6 with TRBJ1-3; the match to TRBD1 covers 7 bases. The germline V gene has CDR1 SGHDT and CDR2 YYEEEE. The CDR3 has 15 residues. V was pared by 5 bases and J by 2 bases, with 7 bases of the junction left unmatched. CDR3 region: CASRKQGPPGNTIYF. The CDR3, as DNA: TGTGCCAGCAGAAAACAGGGGCCCCCTGGAAACACCATATATTTT.

A single count supports this clone. The chain employs TRBV7-3 and TRBJ2-7; TRBD1 might be the D (6 bases). This CDR3 contains 14 residues. V shed 5 bases and J shed 5 bases, with 16 bases lying between them. Per the germline V gene, CDR1 is SGHTA and CDR2 is FQGTGA. The CDR3 spells CASSPRTDEHEQYF. Written as DNA, the CDR3 is TGTGCCAGCAGCCCGCGGACAGATGAACACGAGCAGTACTTC.

The V gene is TRBV27, the J gene TRBJ2-5; 9 positions agree with TRBD2. J was trimmed by 5 bases and V by 3 bases; bases with no gene match: 4. CDR1 is MNHEY, CDR2 SMNVEV, per germline (reference sequence). This CDR3 comprises 14 residues. In DNA form, the CDR3 reads TGTGCCAGCAGTTTCAAGCGGGGGGCTGAGACCCAGTACTTC. Its translation is CASSFKRGAETQYF.

The chain carries TRBV5-8 and TRBJ2-3, with 11 positions matching TRBD2. The CDR3 runs 16 residues. Germline values: CDR1 SGHTS, CDR2 YDEGEE. V lost 4 bases to trimming and J lost 2 bases; unmatched junction nucleotides: 6. The CDR3: CASSRLAGGLTDTQYF. Written as DNA, the CDR3 is TGTGCCAGCAGCCGTTTAGCGGGAGGGCTCACAGATACGCAGTATTTT.

The chain's CDR3 is CASSLMGRGGETQYF. In nucleotides, the CDR3 is TGTGCCAGCAGCTTAATGGGGCGGGGGGGAGAGACCCAGTACTTC. The chain is built from TRBV7-2 and TRBJ2-5; 9 bases match TRBD2. The CDR3 is 15 amino acids. Germline V gives CDR1 SGHTA, CDR2 FQGNSA. Unmatched junction bases numbered 5, after V lost 2 bases and J lost 4 bases.

The genes are TRBV12-5 and TRBJ2-1; a possible D gene is TRBD2 (5 bases). V lost 1 base to trimming and J lost 3 bases, with 13 bases between them. The CDR3 sequence is 16 residues long. Germline CDR1 LGHNT, CDR2 FRNRAP. CDR3 sequence: CASGLGTSSGYNEQFF. The CDR3 region has the DNA TGTGCTAGTGGTTTGGGAACTAGTTCCGGCTACAATGAGCAGTTCTTC.

This clone was picked up a small number of times. The rearrangement uses TRBV11-3 and TRBJ2-5, with TRBD1 identical over 9 bases. V gave up 1 base and J gave up 1 base; unmatched junction bases: 1. The CDR3 loop spans 15 amino acids. The germline V gene encodes CDR1 SGHNT and CDR2 YENEEA. In DNA form, the CDR3 reads TGTGCCAGCAGCTTAGGGACAGGGGTCCAAGAGACCCAGTACTTC. Its translation is CASSLGTGVQETQYF.

The chain links TRBV29-1 to TRBJ1-1, with D uncertain. Germline CDR1 is SQVTM and CDR2 is ANQGSEA. The CDR3 length is 12 residues. V lost 3 bases and J lost 9, with 14 bases in between. The CDR3 DNA is TGCAGCGTTGAGGCGGTGGATTATCAAGCTTTCTTT. Protein sequence: CSVEAVDYQAFF.

The V gene is TRBV7-2, the J gene TRBJ1-5, with no clear D. Germline V gene sequence: CDR1 SGHTA, CDR2 FQGNSA. Trimming removed 6 bases at V and 2 bases at J, with 11 bases between. The CDR3 sequence is 14 residues long. CDR3 sequence (DNA): TGTGCCAGCAGTCGAGGTTATGGCAATCAGCCCCAGCATTTT. It specifies CASSRGYGNQPQHF. Full variable domain (rest looked up from reference TRBV7-2 and TRBJ1-5): GAGVSQSPSNKVTEKGKDVELRCDPISGHTALYWYRQSLGQGLEFLIYFQGNSAPDKSGLPSDRFSAERTGGSVSTLTIQRTQQEDSAVYLCASSRGYGNQPQHFGDGTRLSIL.

The count of this clone is one. The rearrangement links TRBV18 to TRBJ1-1, with D tentatively TRBD1 (6 bases). The CDR3 is 13 residues long. V lost 4 bases, J lost 5 bases, and 11 bases lay in between. Germline V gene lookup returns CDR1 KGHSH and CDR2 LQKENI. The CDR3 bases are TGTGCCAGCTCACGAGCGGGGACAACTGAAGCTTTCTTT. This sequence encodes CASSRAGTTEAFF. The full variable domain, in which reference TRBV18 and TRBJ1-1 provide the parts outside the CDR3, is NAGVMQNPRHLVRRRGQEARLRCSPMKGHSHVYWYRQLPEEGLKFMVYLQKENIIDESGMPKERFSAEFPKEGPSILRIQQVVRGDSAAYFCASSRAGTTEAFFGQGTRLTVV.

V usage is TRBV7-2 and J usage is TRBJ1-1; TRBD1 matches 8 bases. The CDR3 runs to 15 residues. Germline assignment: CDR1 SGHTA and CDR2 FQGNSA. The ends lost 1 base at V and 6 bases at J; junction bases unmatched: 7. For the CDR3, the DNA is TGTGCCAGCAGCTTAGTCGGTACAGGGGGGTCTGAAGCTTTCTTT. It codes for CASSLVGTGGSEAFF. Based on the CDR3 plus reference TRBV7-2 and TRBJ1-1, the full variable domain is GAGVSQSPSNKVTEKGKDVELRCDPISGHTALYWYRQSLGQGLEFLIYFQGNSAPDKSGLPSDRFSAERTGGSVSTLTIQRTQQEDSAVYLCASSLVGTGGSEAFFGQGTRLTVV.

The chain employs TRBV2 and TRBJ1-5; D possibly corresponds to TRBD1 (6 bases). Between the trimmed V and J ends, which lost 3 bases and 0 bases, there was a span of 15 bases. The CDR3 totals 17 residues. Germline lookup yields CDR1 SNHLY and CDR2 FYNNEI. CDR3 sequence reads: CASSDKNRDTSNQPQHF. CDR3 nucleotides: TGTGCCAGCAGTGACAAGAACAGGGACACTAGCAATCAGCCCCAGCATTTT. The complete variable domain, with remaining parts taken from reference TRBV2 and TRBJ1-5, reads EPEVTQTPSHQVTQMGQEVILRCVPISNHLYFYWYRQILGQKVEFLVSFYNNEISEKSEIFDDQFSVERPDGSNFTLKIRSTKLEDSAMYFCASSDKNRDTSNQPQHFGDGTRLSIL.

This sequence joins TRBV7-6 and TRBJ2-3, with 10 bases fitting TRBD2. Germline values: CDR1 SGHVS, CDR2 FNYEAQ. The CDR3 has 16 amino acids. With 0 bases clipped from V and 6 bases from J, the junction kept 6 bases outside the gene matches. CDR3 sequence (DNA): TGTGCCAGCAGCTTAGCGAGGTTAGCGGGGGGCGATACGCAGTATTTT. This codes for CASSLARLAGGDTQYF.

J is TRBJ2-3 and V is TRBV11-2; no clear D gene. The V and J ends lost 0 bases and 5 bases respectively, with 3 bases between them. The germline CDR1 and CDR2 sequences are SGHAT and FQNNGV. This CDR3 is 12 amino acids long. The CDR3 sequence is CASSLDLDTQYF. The CDR3 nucleotides read TGTGCCAGCAGCTTAGACCTAGATACGCAGTATTTT.

A single count supports this clone. The chain has TRBV28 and TRBJ2-1, with 11 bases matching TRBD2. The CDR3 is 15 residues long. In germline, CDR1 is MDHEN, CDR2 SYDVKM. The trim removed 4 bases at V and 9 bases at J, leaving 8 bases unmatched. The CDR3 sequence: CASSSTSGSYSEQFF. The DNA for the CDR3 is TGTGCCAGCAGTTCAACTAGCGGGAGTTATTCTGAGCAGTTCTTC. The entire variable domain, with the rest obtained from reference TRBV28 and TRBJ2-1, is as follows: DVKVTQSSRYLVKRTGEKVFLECVQDMDHENMFWYRQDPGLGLRLIYFSYDVKMKEKGDIPEGYSVSREKKERFSLILESASTNQTSMYLCASSSTSGSYSEQFFGPGTRLTVL.

This chain links TRBV2 with TRBJ2-7; 9 bases are a match to TRBD1. CDR3 length: 16 amino acids. Germline assignment: CDR1 SNHLY and CDR2 FYNNEI. J was trimmed by 2 bases and V by 5 bases; bases with no gene match: 10. CDR3 sequence (DNA): TGTGCCAGCAGTCACACCGGGACAGGGTCGACCTACGAGCAGTACTTC. Its protein is CASSHTGTGSTYEQYF.

The genes are TRBV7-9 and TRBJ1-4; TRBD1 agrees at 7 bases. The junction had 5 bases not matched to a gene; V was cut back by 5 bases and J by 5 bases. CDR3 length equals 14 residues. The germline V gene encodes CDR1 SEHNR and CDR2 FQNEAQ (reference sequence). The CDR3 protein is CASSRQGGNEKLFF. Here the CDR3 DNA reads TGTGCCAGCAGCCGACAGGGTGGCAATGAAAAACTGTTTTTT.

The chain couples TRBV27 to TRBJ2-7; D is perhaps TRBD1 (6 bases). Trimming removed 3 bases from V and 2 bases from J, with 11 bases in between. CDR3 size: 14 residues. Germline CDR1 and CDR2: MNHEY and SMNVEV (reference sequence). This chain's CDR3 is CASSFLGQTYEQYF. In nucleotides, the CDR3 is TGTGCCAGCAGTTTCCTGGGACAAACCTACGAGCAGTACTTC.

This clone has more than one count but fewer than ten. This chain links TRBV7-9 with TRBJ2-7; 7 bases align to TRBD2. From germline, CDR1 is SEHNR and CDR2 FQNEAQ (reference sequence). V dropped 5 bases and J dropped 0; count of bases not matched to a gene: 10. The CDR3 covers 16 residues. Written as DNA, the CDR3 is TGTGCCAGCAGCCACCTGGGGCTAGCGGACTCCTACGAGCAGTACTTC. This encodes CASSHLGLADSYEQYF.

In its sample, this clone was seen once. The chain is built from TRBV11-3 and TRBJ1-6, with a possible D match to TRBD1 (6 bases). The germline V gene encodes CDR1 SGHNT and CDR2 YENEEA. With 1 base removed from V and 7 bases from J, the gap between germline ends came to 11 bases. This CDR3 has 15 amino acids. CDR3 coding DNA: TGTGCCAGCAGCTTAGGAGGGGGTGGCAATTCACCCCTCCACTTT. Translating it yields CASSLGGGGNSPLHF. Variable domain in full (rest from reference TRBV11-3 and TRBJ1-6): EAGVVQSPRYKIIEKKQPVAFWCNPISGHNTLYWYLQNLGQGPELLIRYENEEAVDDSQLPKDRFSAERLKGVDSTLKIQPAELGDSAVYLCASSLGGGGNSPLHFGNGTRLTVT.

This clone was seen only once. The rearrangement uses TRBV10-1 and TRBJ1-2; tentative D call: TRBD1 (5 bases). The ends were cut back, 6 bases at V and 1 base at J, with 21 bases in the middle. The germline gives CDR1 WNHNN, CDR2 SYGVQD (reference sequence). This CDR3 spans 17 amino acids. The CDR3 reads CASRDVGRPGGNYGYTF. Written as DNA, the CDR3 is TGCGCCAGCAGGGACGTAGGCCGACCCGGGGGTAACTATGGCTACACCTTC.

This clone appeared a few times. The chain combines TRBV2 with TRBJ2-2; no definite D call. Germline V gives CDR1 SNHLY, CDR2 FYNNEI. Trimming removed 4 bases at V and 3 bases at J, with 12 bases between. This CDR3 is built from 15 residues. The CDR3 loop reads CASSGLRPHTGELFF. The DNA for the CDR3 is TGTGCCAGCAGTGGGTTGCGGCCACACACCGGGGAGCTGTTTTTT.

V usage is TRBV2 and J usage is TRBJ1-2; 10 nucleotides line up with TRBD1. The CDR3 spans 14 residues. Germline V gene data show CDR1 as SNHLY and CDR2 as FYNNEI. Trimming removed 5 bases from V and 4 bases from J; junction bases left unmatched: 4. The CDR3 bases are TGTGCCAGCAGTCGGGACAGGGGAACCTATGGCTACACCTTC. Translating it yields CASSRDRGTYGYTF.

This chain links TRBV6-2 or TRBV6-3 with TRBJ2-5; D not certain. CDR1 MNHEY and CDR2 SVGEGT come from the germline V gene. CDR3 length equals 15 residues. V lost 3 bases and J lost 1, with 12 bases in between. Here the CDR3 reads CASSYSFNGQETQYF. The CDR3 region has the DNA TGTGCCAGCAGTTATTCTTTTAACGGCCAAGAGACCCAGTACTTC.

The chain employs TRBV9 and TRBJ2-7; 10 nucleotides align to TRBD2. After removal of 1 base from V and 3 bases from J, the junction contained 4 bases not matched to a gene. CDR1 is SGDLS and CDR2 is YYNGEE in the germline V gene. The CDR3 has 15 amino acids. In nucleotides, the CDR3 is TGTGCCAGCAGCGTACGGGCTAGCGGGAGCTACGAGCAGTACTTC. Translation gives CASSVRASGSYEQYF.

The chain couples TRBV9 to TRBJ2-1; 8 bases are a match to TRBD2. Germline V gene lookup returns CDR1 SGDLS and CDR2 YYNGEE. The CDR3 is 17 amino acids. The junction had 8 bases not matched to a gene; V was cut back by 1 base and J by 2 bases. As DNA, the CDR3 is TGTGCCAGCAGCGTATCCTGGACTAGCAGGGCCTACAATGAGCAGTTCTTC. Amino acids: CASSVSWTSRAYNEQFF.